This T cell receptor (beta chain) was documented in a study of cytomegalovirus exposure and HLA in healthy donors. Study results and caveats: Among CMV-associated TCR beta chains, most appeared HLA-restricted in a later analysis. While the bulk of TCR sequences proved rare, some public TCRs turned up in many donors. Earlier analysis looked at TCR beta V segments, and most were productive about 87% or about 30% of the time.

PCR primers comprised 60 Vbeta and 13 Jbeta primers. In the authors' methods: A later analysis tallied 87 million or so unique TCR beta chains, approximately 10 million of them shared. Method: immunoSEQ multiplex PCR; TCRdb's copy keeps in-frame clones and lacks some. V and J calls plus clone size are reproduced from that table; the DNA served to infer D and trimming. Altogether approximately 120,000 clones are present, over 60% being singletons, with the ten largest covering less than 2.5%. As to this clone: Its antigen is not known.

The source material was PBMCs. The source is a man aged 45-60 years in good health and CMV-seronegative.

The CDR3 DNA is TGCGCCAGCAGCCCCGGGACAACGAAGAGTAGCTCCTATAATTCACCCCTCCACTTT. Its protein is CASSPGTTKSSSYNSPLHF. V is TRBV4-3 and J is TRBJ1-6, with D possibly matching TRBD1 (6 bases). This CDR3 region has 19 residues. With 4 bases removed from V and 0 bases from J, the gap between germline ends came to 19 bases. Germline CDR1 LGHNA, CDR2 YSLEER.